Below are 31 T cell receptor beta chains sequenced from a single sample in a study of blood T cell repertoires in COVID-19. TCRdb keeps only in-frame clones here, not all; method: immunoSEQ multiplex PCR. The table lists around 160,000 clones, approximately 80% of them singletons. The sequenced sample consisted of peripheral blood. Every receptor here comes from a woman aged 40 to 50 with active or convalescent COVID-19.

The gene calls are TRBV18 and TRBJ1-2; D is possibly TRBD1 (5 bases). There are 14 residues in the CDR3. The V gene lost 3 bases and the J gene lost 5 bases, with 13 bases spanning the gap. Germline V gives CDR1 KGHSH, CDR2 LQKENI. The CDR3, as DNA: TGTGCCAGCTCACCCCCAGCGGGGGAATATGGCTACACCTTC. It codes for CASSPPAGEYGYTF.

The genes are TRBV28 and TRBJ1-2; TRBD1 might be the D (6 bases). The CDR3 extends over 12 amino acids. V lost 10 bases to trimming and J lost 6 bases, with 15 bases between them. CDR1 and CDR2 from the germline V gene are MDHEN and SYDVKM. The CDR3 reads CATAGQPDGYTF. The CDR3 DNA is TGTGCCACCGCAGGACAGCCAGATGGCTACACCTTC.

The chain combines TRBV18 with TRBJ2-2, with 7 nucleotides matching TRBD2. The trim removed 3 bases at V and 1 base at J, leaving 11 bases unmatched. The CDR3 is 18 residues long. Germline CDR1 is KGHSH and CDR2 is LQKENI. CDR3 DNA sequence: TGTGCCAGCTCACCTAGTCCATACGGCGGGAGGAACACCGGGGAGCTGTTTTTT. This sequence encodes CASSPSPYGGRNTGELFF.

The J gene is TRBJ1-6, the V gene TRBV18; the D is unclear. The CDR3 length is 17 residues. CDR1 is KGHSH, CDR2 LQKENI, per germline. Trimming removed 0 bases at V and 9 bases at J, with 18 bases between. The CDR3 region is CASSPPLAGKRFSPLHF. CDR3 bases: TGTGCCAGCTCACCACCTTTGGCAGGAAAACGGTTTTCACCCCTCCACTTT.

In its sample, this clone was seen a few times. The V call is TRBV7-2, the J call TRBJ1-2; D is ambiguous. This CDR3 is 13 amino acids long. Trimming stripped 1 base from V and 8 bases from J, with 11 bases between. Germline V CDR1 and CDR2: SGHTA, FQGNSA. The CDR3 loop reads CASSLGGRRGYTF. The CDR3 coding sequence is TGTGCCAGCAGCTTAGGCGGGCGACGAGGCTACACCTTC.

Comments on this clone: A read error may account for a junction end that differs from germline. This sequence joins TRBV18 and TRBJ1-2, with TRBD1 matching over 9 bases. The CDR3 is 14 amino acids. Looked up from germline, CDR1 is KGHSH and CDR2 is LQKENI. The CDR3 DNA is TGTGCCAGCTCGCCACAGGGGGCCGACTATGGCTACACCTTC. It specifies CASSPQGADYGYTF.

The V gene is TRBV6-2 or TRBV6-3, the J gene TRBJ2-7; tentative D call: TRBD1 (6 bases). This CDR3 comprises 15 residues. Germline lookup yields CDR1 MNHEY and CDR2 SVGEGT. V was clipped by 5 bases and J by 9 bases, with 23 bases between them. The CDR3 is CASSTGQLGIWWQYF. CDR3 coding DNA: TGTGCCAGCAGTACCGGACAGTTGGGTATATGGTGGCAGTACTTC.

V and J are TRBV20-1 and TRBJ1-1; D not certain. CDR1 is DFQATT and CDR2 is SNEGSKA in the germline V gene (reference sequence). Between the trimmed V and J ends, which lost 1 base and 9 bases, there was a span of 9 bases. The length of the CDR3 is 11 residues. As DNA, the CDR3 is TGCAGTGCTAGAGGGGAGGAGCAAGCTTTCTTT. This gives the protein CSARGEEQAFF.

This clone was observed a few times. The chain is built from TRBV19 and TRBJ1-2, with D possibly matching TRBD1 (5 bases). The germline V gene encodes CDR1 LNHDA and CDR2 SQIVND (reference sequence). V lost 11 bases and J 1 base, leaving 11 bases between the germline ends. This CDR3 has 12 amino acids. DNA for the CDR3: TGTGCCGTTCCGGGACTTAACTATGGCTACACCTTC. As protein: CAVPGLNYGYTF.

This clone was observed a handful of times. The CDR3: CASLDRGYYNEQFF. In DNA form, the CDR3 reads TGTGCCAGCCTGGACAGGGGGTACTACAATGAGCAGTTCTTC. The genes are TRBV6-5 and TRBJ2-1; 10 nucleotides agree with TRBD1. Germline V lookup: CDR1 MNHEY, CDR2 SVGAGI. The J segment lost 3 bases and the V segment lost 8 bases, leaving 4 bases of the junction unmatched. CDR3 length equals 14 residues.

The J gene is TRBJ2-7, the V gene TRBV14, with TRBD1 matching 7 bases. This CDR3 has 12 amino acids. After removal of 3 bases from V and 4 bases from J, the junction contained 0 bases not matched to a gene. Germline V gene data show CDR1 as SGHDN and CDR2 as FVKESK. The CDR3 region is CASSQTGYEQYF. The CDR3, as DNA: TGTGCCAGCAGCCAGACAGGGTACGAGCAGTACTTC.

Regarding this clone: The sample contains more than one DNA sequence encoding this CDR3. The chain has TRBV6-5 and TRBJ1-5; 8 bases agree with TRBD1. The CDR3 runs to 13 residues. CDR1 and CDR2 (germline): MNHEY, SVGAGI. The V and J ends lost 6 bases and 5 bases, in that order; junction bases with no gene match: 3. The CDR3 protein is CASRPTGDQPQHF. The CDR3 nucleotides are TGTGCCAGCAGACCGACAGGGGATCAGCCCCAGCATTTT.

This rearrangement joins TRBV10-2 to TRBJ2-1; maybe TRBD2 (6 bases). Germline values: CDR1 WSHSY, CDR2 SAAADI. This CDR3 contains 15 residues. V was pared by 2 bases and J by 8 bases, with 16 bases between. The CDR3 DNA is TGCGCCAGCAGTGAGAGGGACTCCCTAACCCATGAGCAGTTCTTC. Protein product: CASSERDSLTHEQFF.

The V gene is TRBV5-1, the J gene TRBJ1-6, with 7 nucleotides matching TRBD1. V was pared by 5 bases and J by 5 bases, with 10 bases of the junction left unmatched. CDR1 and CDR2 from the germline V gene are SGHRS and YFSETQ. The CDR3 spans 16 residues. The CDR3 region is CASRPTDRVHNSPLHF. For the CDR3, the DNA is TGCGCCAGCAGACCTACCGACAGGGTTCATAATTCACCCCTCCACTTT. Together with reference TRBV5-1 and TRBJ1-6, the CDR3 gives the full variable domain: KAGVTQTPRYLIKTRGQQVTLSCSPISGHRSVSWYQQTPGQGLQFLFEYFSETQRNKGNFPGRFSGRQFSNSRSEMNVSTLELGDSALYLCASRPTDRVHNSPLHFGNGTRLTVT.

V gene TRBV28 combines with J gene TRBJ1-5, with a possible D match to TRBD1 (6 bases). This CDR3 has 14 amino acids. Per the germline V gene, CDR1 is MDHEN and CDR2 is SYDVKM. Trimming pared 6 bases from V and 2 bases from J, leaving 11 bases between. The chain's CDR3 is CASRRQVRNQPQHF. The CDR3 nucleotides read TGTGCCAGCAGACGACAGGTCCGCAATCAGCCCCAGCATTTT.

The gene calls are TRBV7-2 and TRBJ2-1, with D maybe TRBD2 (6 bases). The length of the CDR3 is 14 residues. V was shortened by 1 base and J by 7 bases, with 11 bases between the two germline ends. CDR1 SGHTA and CDR2 FQGNSA come from the germline V gene. The CDR3 here is CASSLGMGGNEQFF. The DNA for the CDR3 is TGTGCCAGCAGCTTAGGTATGGGGGGAAATGAGCAGTTCTTC. Using reference TRBV7-2 and TRBJ2-1 for the parts outside the CDR3, the full variable domain is GAGVSQSPSNKVTEKGKDVELRCDPISGHTALYWYRQSLGQGLEFLIYFQGNSAPDKSGLPSDRFSAERTGGSVSTLTIQRTQQEDSAVYLCASSLGMGGNEQFFGPGTRLTVL.

The chain is built from TRBV28 and TRBJ1-2; a possible D gene is TRBD1 (6 bases). Germline values: CDR1 MDHEN, CDR2 SYDVKM. The CDR3 has 12 residues. Trimming cost V 5 bases and J 3 bases, with 7 bases left between them. The CDR3: CASSPGDYGYTF. The CDR3 DNA sequence: TGTGCCAGCAGTCCAGGGGACTATGGCTACACCTTC.

The chain has TRBV5-1 and TRBJ1-3; 9 bases align to TRBD1. Trimming took 4 bases from V and 0 from J; bases not matched to a gene: 5. Germline CDR1 reads SGHRS; CDR2 reads YFSETQ. The CDR3 is 16 amino acids. The CDR3 region is CASSLGDRVSGNTIYF. DNA for the CDR3: TGCGCCAGCAGCCTAGGGGACAGGGTCTCTGGAAACACCATATATTTT.

J is TRBJ1-1 and V is TRBV6-2 or TRBV6-3; D is ambiguous. CDR3 length: 17 amino acids. CDR1 MNHEY and CDR2 SVGEGT come from the germline V gene. The ends were cut back, 2 bases at V and 1 base at J, with 17 bases in the middle. CDR3 protein: CASSYVRLARGNTEAFF. The CDR3 DNA sequence: TGTGCCAGCAGTTACGTTAGACTAGCGCGGGGGAACACTGAAGCTTTCTTT.

This sequence joins TRBV7-9 and TRBJ1-3; D perhaps matches TRBD1 (5 bases). Germline values: CDR1 SEHNR, CDR2 FQNEAQ (reference sequence). CDR3 length: 15 residues. Trimming stripped 7 bases from V and 4 bases from J, with 17 bases between. The CDR3 DNA follows: TGTGCCAGCACCAACCCCCAGGGTTTCGGAAACACCATATATTTT. Translating it yields CASTNPQGFGNTIYF.

The V call is TRBV9, the J call TRBJ2-7, with D perhaps matching TRBD1 (6 bases). The V end lost 4 bases, the J end lost 2 bases, and 25 bases lay between the germline ends. The length of the CDR3 is 18 residues. The germline gives CDR1 SGDLS, CDR2 YYNGEE. The CDR3 DNA is TGTGCCAGCAGCCCTACCTTCTCAGGGGTGCGCACACCCTACGAGCAGTACTTC. This gives the protein CASSPTFSGVRTPYEQYF.

The CDR3 region is CATSRDSSGKLFF. DNA for the CDR3: TGTGCCACCAGCAGAGATTCCTCAGGAAAACTGTTTTTT. The chain combines TRBV15 with TRBJ1-4; D gene unclear. Trimming cost V 0 bases and J 10 bases, with 9 bases left between them. The CDR3 sequence is 13 residues long. In germline, CDR1 is LNHNV, CDR2 YYDKDF (reference sequence).

This clone has a handful of counts. The chain recombines TRBV2 with TRBJ2-1, with TRBD1 as a possible D gene (5 bases). This CDR3 is built from 11 residues. V was clipped by 3 bases and J by 16 bases, with 13 bases between them. The germline gives CDR1 SNHLY, CDR2 FYNNEI. CDR3 nucleotides: TGTGCCAGCAGTGAGGAGCAGGGATCCTTCTTC. Its translation is CASSEEQGSFF.

The chain combines TRBV5-1 with TRBJ2-7; D gene ambiguous. The CDR3 length is 13 residues. Germline lookup yields CDR1 SGHRS and CDR2 YFSETQ. V lost 4 bases and J lost 6, with 14 bases in between. The CDR3 protein is CASSPNVGSEQYF. CDR3 nucleotides: TGCGCCAGCAGCCCGAATGTGGGCTCCGAGCAGTACTTC.

This chain joins TRBV28 and TRBJ1-4, with D possibly TRBD1 on 5 matching bases. The V gene lost 5 bases and the J gene lost 3 bases, with 16 bases spanning the gap. The CDR3 covers 16 residues. The germline V gene encodes CDR1 MDHEN and CDR2 SYDVKM. CDR3 in amino acids: CASSPHLAGANEKLFF. The CDR3 coding sequence is TGTGCCAGCAGTCCCCATCTCGCGGGGGCTAATGAAAAACTGTTTTTT.

The V gene is TRBV2, the J gene TRBJ2-7; possible D gene TRBD1, 6 bases. V lost 7 bases to trimming and J lost 5 bases, with 21 bases between them. The germline V gene encodes CDR1 SNHLY and CDR2 FYNNEI. The CDR3 is made up of 15 amino acids. The CDR3 reads CASTIQGRAPHEQYF. CDR3 bases: TGTGCCAGCACTATACAGGGCAGGGCTCCCCACGAGCAGTACTTC.

The rearrangement links TRBV27 to TRBJ2-1, with 13 bases matching TRBD2. Germline CDR1 reads MNHEY; CDR2 reads SMNVEV (reference sequence). With 5 bases clipped from V and 7 bases from J, the junction kept 5 bases outside the gene matches. The CDR3 has 15 amino acids. The DNA for the CDR3 is TGTGCCAGCAGTCCTACTAGCGGGAGGGGTAATGAGCAGTTCTTC. This gives the protein CASSPTSGRGNEQFF.

This sequence joins TRBV5-4 and TRBJ1-1, with D possibly matching TRBD1 (5 bases). The CDR3 contains 14 residues. Germline V gene lookup returns CDR1 SGHNT and CDR2 YYREEE (reference sequence). The V gene lost 4 bases and the J gene lost 1 base, with 11 bases spanning the gap. The CDR3 sequence: CASSLGGGNTEAFF. The CDR3 coding sequence is TGTGCCAGCAGCCTGGGCGGGGGGAACACTGAAGCTTTCTTT. Combining the CDR3 with reference TRBV5-4 and TRBJ1-1 gives the whole variable domain ETGVTQSPTHLIKTRGQQVTLRCSSQSGHNTVSWYQQALGQGPQFIFQYYREEENGRGNFPPRFSGLQFPNYSSELNVNALELDDSALYLCASSLGGGNTEAFFGQGTRLTVV.

The rearrangement uses TRBV19 and TRBJ1-5, with TRBD1 matching 9 bases. Germline V gene lookup returns CDR1 LNHDA and CDR2 SQIVND (reference sequence). With 5 bases clipped from V and 9 bases from J, the junction kept 11 bases outside the gene matches. The CDR3 covers 15 residues. The CDR3 sequence: CASSPTGGLLLPQHF. CDR3 sequence (DNA): TGTGCCAGTAGTCCCACAGGGGGCTTATTGTTGCCCCAGCATTTT.

The rearrangement uses TRBV5-6 and TRBJ2-1; 12 bases agree with TRBD2. With 3 bases clipped from V and 9 bases from J, the junction kept 10 bases outside the gene matches. In germline, CDR1 is SGHDT, CDR2 YYEEEE. CDR3 length: 16 amino acids. CDR3 DNA: TGTGCCAGCAGCTGGACGACTAGCGGGGGTTTCGGTGAGCAGTTCTTC. It is translated as CASSWTTSGGFGEQFF.

The chain links TRBV20-1 to TRBJ1-2; D is ambiguous. V was trimmed by 6 bases and J by 4 bases, leaving 6 bases between them. The CDR3 is 10 residues long. Germline V lookup: CDR1 DFQATT, CDR2 SNEGSKA (reference sequence). Here the CDR3 DNA reads TGCAGTGCCCTGTCCTATGGCTACACCTTC. Its translation is CSALSYGYTF.